Below, 9 T cell receptor beta chains from the same sample are listed, as sequenced in a study of T cell repertoires in cytomegalovirus infection. TCRdb passed the reads through MiXCR, listing each CDR3 protein once. The data contain almost 300,000 distinct CDR3 sequences, about 8.8% of them seen just once; the ten biggest clones take up less than 3%. Material for sequencing was PBMCs. The receptors originated from a human donor in good health (CMV status not recorded). Some clones in this sample may be carry-over from other donors' samples.

This clonotype was counted many times. V usage is TRBV12-3 or TRBV12-4 and J usage is TRBJ2-7; possible D gene TRBD1, 6 bases. This CDR3 is built from 11 residues. V was clipped by 4 bases and J by 6 bases, with 7 bases between them. The chain's CDR3 is CASSWGREQYF. CDR3 nucleotides: TGTGCCAGCAGTTGGGGGCGCGAGCAGTACTTC.

This clonotype appeared a few times. The chain is built from TRBV4-1 and TRBJ2-3; no definite D call. Germline V CDR1 and CDR2: MGHRA, YSYEKL. Deletions cut 2 bases from V and 2 bases from J, with 11 bases between. The CDR3 loop spans 15 amino acids. CDR3 region: CASSQPWIVTDTQYF. The CDR3 coding sequence is TGCGCCAGCAGCCAACCTTGGATCGTCACAGATACGCAGTATTTT.

The chain links TRBV20-1 to TRBJ1-6, with D possibly TRBD1 on 6 matching bases. This CDR3 region has 13 residues. The germline CDR1 and CDR2 sequences are DFQATT and SNEGSKA (reference sequence). The DNA for the CDR3 is TGCTCGGCATTCGACAGGCCCAATTCACCCCTCCACTTT. Translating it yields CSAFDRPNSPLHF.

This clonotype has a count of ten or more. CDR3 loop: CSARDLAGSPDTQYF. The CDR3 coding sequence is TGCAGTGCTAGAGATCTAGCGGGGTCACCAGATACGCAGTATTTT. The genes are TRBV20-1 and TRBJ2-3; 9 bases map to TRBD2. Germline V CDR1 and CDR2: DFQATT, SNEGSKA (reference sequence). V dropped 0 bases and J dropped 4; count of bases not matched to a gene: 5. This CDR3 spans 15 amino acids.

This clonotype appeared many times. V usage is TRBV15 and J usage is TRBJ2-5; D unclear. The CDR3 consists of 15 residues. Germline CDR1 LNHNV, CDR2 YYDKDF (reference sequence). Trimming removed 0 bases from V and 4 bases from J, with 12 bases in between. CDR3 sequence (DNA): TGTGCCACCAGCAGAGACGGGCCCCGAGGAGAGACCCAGTACTTC. This codes for CATSRDGPRGETQYF.

The chain recombines TRBV29-1 with TRBJ2-3; D is undetermined. This CDR3 has 14 residues. From germline, CDR1 is SQVTM and CDR2 ANQGSEA. The V end was cut by 6 bases, the J end by 5 bases, with 18 bases between. The CDR3 region has the DNA TGCAGCGTCGCCCAGGCCCTTCGGGTAGATACGCAGTATTTT. Its protein product is CSVAQALRVDTQYF.

At least ten counts were recorded for this clonotype. The V and J genes are TRBV6-6 and TRBJ2-1, with a possible D match to TRBD2 (5 bases). Trimming removed 7 bases at V and 0 bases at J, with 7 bases between. Per the germline V gene, CDR1 is MNHNY and CDR2 is SVGAGI (reference sequence). CDR3 size: 13 residues. The CDR3 region has the DNA TGTGCCAGCACCCGGGGCTCCTACAATGAGCAGTTCTTC. Translation gives CASTRGSYNEQFF.

The chain carries TRBV7-3 and TRBJ2-3; 8 bases are shared with TRBD2. Trimming took 4 bases from V and 2 from J; bases not matched to a gene: 11. The CDR3 extends over 17 amino acids. CDR1 and CDR2 (germline): SGHTA, FQGTGA. CDR3 loop: CASSSREGGKNTDTQYF. The CDR3 coding sequence is TGTGCCAGCAGCTCCCGGGAGGGGGGCAAAAACACAGATACGCAGTATTTT.

Many counts were recorded for this clonotype. V is TRBV6-2 or TRBV6-3 and J is TRBJ2-2; 10 bases map to TRBD1. The CDR3 runs 16 residues. V shed 7 bases, J shed 4 bases, and the junction held 9 bases outside the gene matches. CDR1 and CDR2 (germline): MNHEY, SVGEGT. The CDR3 coding sequence is TGTGCCAGCATCCGTCGACAGGGGGCTATCACCGGGGAGCTGTTTTTT. Amino acid sequence: CASIRRQGAITGELFF.